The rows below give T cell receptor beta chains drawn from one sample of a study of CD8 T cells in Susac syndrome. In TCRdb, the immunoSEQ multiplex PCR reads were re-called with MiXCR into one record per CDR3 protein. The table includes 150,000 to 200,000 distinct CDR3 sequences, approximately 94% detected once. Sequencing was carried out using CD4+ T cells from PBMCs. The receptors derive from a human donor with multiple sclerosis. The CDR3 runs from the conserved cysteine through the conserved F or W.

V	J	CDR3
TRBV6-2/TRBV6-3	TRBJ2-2	CASRSLAGGPRTGELFF
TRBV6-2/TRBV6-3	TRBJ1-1	CASSQQDAEAFF
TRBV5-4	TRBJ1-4	CASSFRDRDEKLFF
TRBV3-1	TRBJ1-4	CASSQVPGRNEKLFF
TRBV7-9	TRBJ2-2	CASNDRDRSYTGELFF
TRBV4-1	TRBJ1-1	CASSQAFWTVTEAFF
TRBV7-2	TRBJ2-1	CASSLVGQDNEQFF
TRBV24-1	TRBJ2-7	CAVSHGNAAYEQYF
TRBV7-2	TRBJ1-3	CASSRQGSGNTIYF
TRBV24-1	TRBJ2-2	CATTSSTGELFF
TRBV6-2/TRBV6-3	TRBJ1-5	CASSYGGLSNQPQHF
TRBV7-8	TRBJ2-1	CASSDGTSGIYEQFF
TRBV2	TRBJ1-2	CASTSDRPNYGYTF
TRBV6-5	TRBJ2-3	CASSFRGSEDTQYF
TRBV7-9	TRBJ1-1	CASSFPNTEAFF
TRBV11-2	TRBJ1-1	CASSLVGQGTPGAFF
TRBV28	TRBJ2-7	CASSLGTPSSYEQYF
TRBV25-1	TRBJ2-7	CASSDASGRALGEQYF
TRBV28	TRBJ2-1	CASGPAGHHTEQFF
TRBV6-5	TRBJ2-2	CASSSHQGLSQTGELFF
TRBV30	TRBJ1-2	CAWGPQGAYDYGYTF
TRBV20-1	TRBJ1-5	CSAQGQGDQPQHF
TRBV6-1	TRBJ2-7	CASSFLLTQRSSYEQYF
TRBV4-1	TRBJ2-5	CASSQARSGVAGVVETQYF